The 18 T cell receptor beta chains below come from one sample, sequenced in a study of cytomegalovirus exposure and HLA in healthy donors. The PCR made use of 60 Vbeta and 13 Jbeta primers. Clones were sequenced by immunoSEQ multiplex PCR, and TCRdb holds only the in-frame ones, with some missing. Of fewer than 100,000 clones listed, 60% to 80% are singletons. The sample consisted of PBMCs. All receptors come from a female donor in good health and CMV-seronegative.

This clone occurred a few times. The CDR3, as DNA: TGTGCCAGCAGTTTGGCGGGGTATGGCTACACCTTC. Protein sequence: CASSLAGYGYTF. The chain has TRBV28 and TRBJ1-2, with unresolved D. V was pared by 3 bases and J by 5 bases, with 7 bases between. CDR1 is MDHEN and CDR2 is SYDVKM in the germline V gene. This CDR3 has 12 residues.

The CDR3 DNA sequence: TGTGCCAGCCTCGGGGAGAGAAGCACAGATACGCAGTATTTT. Amino acids: CASLGERSTDTQYF. The chain recombines TRBV7-9 with TRBJ2-3; a weak D match, TRBD2 (5 bases). The germline gives CDR1 SEHNR, CDR2 FQNEAQ (reference sequence). The CDR3 consists of 14 residues. With 8 bases removed from V and 0 bases from J, the gap between germline ends came to 12 bases.

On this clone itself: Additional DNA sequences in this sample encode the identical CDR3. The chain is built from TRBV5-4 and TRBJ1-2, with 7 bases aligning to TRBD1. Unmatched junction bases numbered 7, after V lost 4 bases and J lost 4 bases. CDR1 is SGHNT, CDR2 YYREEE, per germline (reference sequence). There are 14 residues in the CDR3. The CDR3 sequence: CASSGRTGVYGYTF. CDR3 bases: TGTGCCAGCAGCGGAAGAACAGGGGTCTATGGCTACACCTTC.

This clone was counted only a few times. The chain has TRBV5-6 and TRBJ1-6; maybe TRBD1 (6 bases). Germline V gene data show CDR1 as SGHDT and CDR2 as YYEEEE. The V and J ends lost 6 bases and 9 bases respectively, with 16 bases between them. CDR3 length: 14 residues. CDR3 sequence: CASNTRSGASPLHF. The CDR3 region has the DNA TGTGCCAGCAACACCAGATCAGGGGCTTCACCCCTCCACTTT.

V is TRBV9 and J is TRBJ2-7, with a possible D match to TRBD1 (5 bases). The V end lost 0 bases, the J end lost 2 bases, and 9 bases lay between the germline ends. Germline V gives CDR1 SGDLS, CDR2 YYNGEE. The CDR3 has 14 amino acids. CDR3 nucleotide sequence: TGTGCCAGCAGCGTAGATCTAGGGGCCTACGAGCAGTACTTC. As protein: CASSVDLGAYEQYF.

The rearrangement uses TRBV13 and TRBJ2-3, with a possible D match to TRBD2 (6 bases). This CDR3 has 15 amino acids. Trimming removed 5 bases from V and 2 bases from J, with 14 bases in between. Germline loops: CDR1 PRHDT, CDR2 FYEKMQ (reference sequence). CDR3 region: CASSRRRGDTDTQYF. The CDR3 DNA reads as TGTGCCAGCAGCCGGCGGCGCGGGGACACAGATACGCAGTATTTT. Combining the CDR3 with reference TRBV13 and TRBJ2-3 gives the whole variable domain AAGVIQSPRHLIKEKRETATLKCYPIPRHDTVYWYQQGPGQDPQFLISFYEKMQSDKGSIPDRFSAQQFSDYHSELNMSSLELGDSALYFCASSRRRGDTDTQYFGPGTRLTVL.

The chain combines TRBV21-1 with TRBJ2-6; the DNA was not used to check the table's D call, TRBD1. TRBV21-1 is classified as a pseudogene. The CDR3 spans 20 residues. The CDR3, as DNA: TGTGCCAGCAGCATACTGAGGAAGGGCAGGGGGCCGGCTGGGGCCAACGTCCTGACTTTC. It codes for CASSILRKGRGPAGANVLTF.

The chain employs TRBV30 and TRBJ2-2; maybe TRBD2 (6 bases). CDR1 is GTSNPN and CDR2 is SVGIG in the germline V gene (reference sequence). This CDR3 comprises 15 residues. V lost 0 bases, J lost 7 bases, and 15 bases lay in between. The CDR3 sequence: CAWSVDPGGGGELFF. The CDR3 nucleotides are TGTGCCTGGAGTGTAGATCCCGGGGGAGGCGGGGAGCTGTTTTTT.

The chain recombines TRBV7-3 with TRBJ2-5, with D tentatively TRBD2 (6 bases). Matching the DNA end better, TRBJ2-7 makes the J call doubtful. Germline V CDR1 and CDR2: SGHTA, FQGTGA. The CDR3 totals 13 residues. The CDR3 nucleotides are TGTGCCAGCAGCTTAGGGACTTTCTACGAGCAGTACTTC. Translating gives CASSLGTFYEQYF.

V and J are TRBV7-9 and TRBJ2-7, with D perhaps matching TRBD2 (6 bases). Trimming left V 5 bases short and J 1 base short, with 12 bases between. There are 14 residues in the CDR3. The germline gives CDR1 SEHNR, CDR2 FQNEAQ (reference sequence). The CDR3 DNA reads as TGTGCCAGCAGCCCGGGGGTCCTGTCCTACGAGCAGTACTTC. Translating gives CASSPGVLSYEQYF.

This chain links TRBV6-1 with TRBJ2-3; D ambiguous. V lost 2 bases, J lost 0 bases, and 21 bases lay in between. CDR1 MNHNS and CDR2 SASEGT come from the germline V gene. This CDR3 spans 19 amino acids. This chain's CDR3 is CASSEYVLAFLTSTDTQYF. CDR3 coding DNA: TGTGCCAGCAGTGAATATGTCCTTGCGTTTTTAACTAGCACAGATACGCAGTATTTT.

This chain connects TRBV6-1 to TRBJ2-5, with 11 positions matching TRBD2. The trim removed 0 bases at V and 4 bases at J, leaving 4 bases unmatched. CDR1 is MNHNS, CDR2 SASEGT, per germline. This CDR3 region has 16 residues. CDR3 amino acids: CASSEAILAGVETQYF. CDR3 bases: TGTGCCAGCAGTGAAGCGATACTAGCGGGGGTAGAGACCCAGTACTTC.

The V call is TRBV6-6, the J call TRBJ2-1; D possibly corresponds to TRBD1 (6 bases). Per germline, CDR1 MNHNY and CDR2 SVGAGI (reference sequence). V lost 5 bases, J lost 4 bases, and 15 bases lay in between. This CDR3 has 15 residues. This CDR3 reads CASSSRVQGYNEQFF. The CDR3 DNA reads TGTGCCAGCAGTAGCCGGGTCCAGGGGTACAATGAGCAGTTCTTC.

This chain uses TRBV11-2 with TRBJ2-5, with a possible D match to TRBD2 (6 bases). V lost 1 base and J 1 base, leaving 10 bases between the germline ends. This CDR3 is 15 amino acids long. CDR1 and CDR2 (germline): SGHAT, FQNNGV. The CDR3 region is CASSLVLAAQETQYF. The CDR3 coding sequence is TGTGCCAGCAGCTTAGTACTAGCAGCCCAAGAGACCCAGTACTTC.

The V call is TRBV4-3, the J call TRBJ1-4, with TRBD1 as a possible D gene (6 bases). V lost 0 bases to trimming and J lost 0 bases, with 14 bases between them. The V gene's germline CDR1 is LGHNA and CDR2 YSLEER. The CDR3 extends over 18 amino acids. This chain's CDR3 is CASSQDSSRGSTNEKLFF. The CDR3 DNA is TGCGCCAGCAGCCAAGATAGCAGCAGGGGTTCAACTAATGAAAAACTGTTTTTT.

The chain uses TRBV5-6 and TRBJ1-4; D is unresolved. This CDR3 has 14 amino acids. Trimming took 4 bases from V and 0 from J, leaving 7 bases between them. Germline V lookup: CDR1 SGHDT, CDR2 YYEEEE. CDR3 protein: CASSTTPTNEKLFF. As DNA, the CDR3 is TGTGCCAGCAGCACGACTCCAACTAATGAAAAACTGTTTTTT.

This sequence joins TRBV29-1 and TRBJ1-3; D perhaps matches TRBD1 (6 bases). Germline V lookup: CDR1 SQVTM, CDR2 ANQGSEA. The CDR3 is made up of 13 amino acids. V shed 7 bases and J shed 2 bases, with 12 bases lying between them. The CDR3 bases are TGCAGCGGCGGGGGGGGCACTGGAAACACCATATATTTT. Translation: CSGGGGTGNTIYF. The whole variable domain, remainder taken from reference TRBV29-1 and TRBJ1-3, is SAVISQKPSRDICQRGTSLTIQCQVDSQVTMMFWYRQQPGQSLTLIATANQGSEATYESGFVIDKFPISRPNLTFSTLTVSNMSPEDSSIYLCSGGGGTGNTIYFGEGSWLTVV.

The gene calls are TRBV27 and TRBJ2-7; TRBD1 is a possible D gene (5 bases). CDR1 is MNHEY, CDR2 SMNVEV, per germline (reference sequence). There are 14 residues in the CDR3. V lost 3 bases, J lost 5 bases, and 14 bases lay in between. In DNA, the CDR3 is TGTGCCAGCAGTTTCCCGGACACTACCCACGAGCAGTACTTC. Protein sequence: CASSFPDTTHEQYF.